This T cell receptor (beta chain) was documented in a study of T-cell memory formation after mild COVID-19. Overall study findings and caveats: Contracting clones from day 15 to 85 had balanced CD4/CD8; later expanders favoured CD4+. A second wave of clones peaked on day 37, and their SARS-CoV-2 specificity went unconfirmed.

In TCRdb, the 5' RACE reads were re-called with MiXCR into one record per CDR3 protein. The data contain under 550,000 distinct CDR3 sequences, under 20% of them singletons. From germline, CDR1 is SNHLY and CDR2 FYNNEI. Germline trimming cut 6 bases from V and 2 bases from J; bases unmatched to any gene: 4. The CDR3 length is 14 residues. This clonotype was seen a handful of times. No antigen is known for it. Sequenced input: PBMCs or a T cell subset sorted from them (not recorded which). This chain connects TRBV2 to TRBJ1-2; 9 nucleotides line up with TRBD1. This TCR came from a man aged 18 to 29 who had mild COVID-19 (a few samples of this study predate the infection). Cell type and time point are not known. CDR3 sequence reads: CASRPGTGNYGYTF. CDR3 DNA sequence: TGTGCCAGCAGGCCCGGGACAGGGAACTATGGCTACACCTTC.